One sample yielded the 15 T cell receptor beta chains listed below, sequenced in a study of T cell repertoires in cytomegalovirus infection. TCRdb re-derived calls from the reads in MiXCR, one entry per CDR3 protein. The sample includes around 230,000 distinct CDR3 sequences, 6.5% of them seen just once. Sequencing was done on a sample of PBMCs. The receptors originated from a human donor in good health (CMV status not recorded). Some clones in this sample may be carry-over from other donors' samples.

In its sample, this clonotype was seen many times. The chain employs TRBV12-3 or TRBV12-4 and TRBJ1-1; weak D call: TRBD1 (5 bases). This CDR3 region has 13 residues. The V end lost 4 bases, the J end lost 5 bases, and 11 bases lay between the germline ends. As DNA, the CDR3 is TGTGCCAGCAGTTCGGCCAGGGATACTGAAGCTTTCTTT. Translating it yields CASSSARDTEAFF.

The V gene is TRBV2, the J gene TRBJ1-2, with unresolved D. Trimming took 7 bases from V and 3 from J, leaving 12 bases between them. The CDR3 sequence is 13 residues long. CDR1 is SNHLY, CDR2 FYNNEI, per germline. The CDR3 spells CASILGRDYGYTF. The CDR3, as DNA: TGTGCCAGCATACTAGGACGGGACTATGGCTACACCTTC.

This clonotype was counted many times. The chain combines TRBV27 with TRBJ1-1; no definite D call. Trimming left V 7 bases short and J 4 bases short, with 10 bases between. Germline CDR1 is MNHEY and CDR2 is SMNVEV (reference sequence). CDR3 size: 12 residues. CDR3 coding DNA: TGTGCCAGCAAAGGTCGGGGCACTGAAGCTTTCTTT. Translation gives CASKGRGTEAFF.

This clonotype has at least ten counts. The rearrangement uses TRBV7-9 and TRBJ2-3, with TRBD2 matching over 9 bases. Looked up from germline, CDR1 is SEHNR and CDR2 is FQNEAQ (reference sequence). The CDR3 contains 18 residues. V dropped 3 bases and J dropped 1; count of bases not matched to a gene: 11. CDR3 nucleotides: TGTGCCAGCAGCTTCGAGAAGCGGGGGGCGACTCGCACAGATACGCAGTATTTT. Translation: CASSFEKRGATRTDTQYF.

This clonotype was counted ten times or more. The J gene is TRBJ1-2, the V gene TRBV7-6, with TRBD1 identical over 7 bases. Germline CDR1 reads SGHVS; CDR2 reads FNYEAQ. V trimming: 5 bases; J trimming: 8 bases; junction bases outside the gene matches: 8. The CDR3 covers 13 residues. The CDR3 sequence is CASSLRQGGGYTF. CDR3 sequence (DNA): TGTGCCAGCAGCCTAAGACAGGGCGGAGGCTACACCTTC. Complete variable domain (other parts from reference TRBV7-6 and TRBJ1-2): GAGVSQSPRYKVTKRGQDVALRCDPISGHVSLYWYRQALGQGPEFLTYFNYEAQQDKSGLPNDRFSAERPEGSISTLTIQRTEQRDSAMYRCASSLRQGGGYTFGSGTRLTVV.

This clonotype was seen ten or more times. This chain uses TRBV7-2 with TRBJ2-1; D is ambiguous. V was cut by 1 base and J by 9 bases, with 13 bases left in between. This CDR3 comprises 14 residues. Per germline, CDR1 SGHTA and CDR2 FQGNSA. This chain's CDR3 is CASSLGVRSSEQFF. In nucleotides, the CDR3 is TGTGCCAGCAGCTTAGGTGTGAGGTCCAGTGAGCAGTTCTTC.

Ten or more counts support this clonotype. This chain joins TRBV2 and TRBJ2-7, with D perhaps TRBD2 (6 bases). Germline-derived CDR1 and CDR2 are SNHLY and FYNNEI. The CDR3 spans 14 residues. Trimming pared 2 bases from V and 6 bases from J, leaving 14 bases between. The CDR3 reads CASSENGGIGEQYF. CDR3 DNA: TGTGCCAGCAGTGAAAATGGGGGGATCGGCGAGCAGTACTTC.

This chain uses TRBV5-1 with TRBJ2-7; possible D gene TRBD2, 7 bases. V was clipped by 4 bases and J by 5 bases, with 16 bases between them. Germline-derived CDR1 and CDR2 are SGHRS and YFSETQ. The CDR3 runs to 14 residues. In DNA, the CDR3 is TGCGCCAGCAGCGCCGATGGGGGGGGCGACGAGCAGTACTTC. This sequence encodes CASSADGGGDEQYF.

The table lists this clonotype with many counts. The chain carries TRBV14 and TRBJ2-3, with no clear D. This CDR3 region has 16 residues. Germline CDR1 and CDR2: SGHDN and FVKESK. Trimming removed 2 bases at V and 0 bases at J, with 12 bases between. CDR3: CASSQKLQTSTDTQYF. The DNA for the CDR3 is TGTGCCAGCAGCCAAAAACTACAGACGAGCACAGATACGCAGTATTTT.

This clonotype has at least ten counts. V usage is TRBV6-6 and J usage is TRBJ1-5; a weak D match, TRBD1 (6 bases). The CDR3 is 18 amino acids. Germline assignment: CDR1 MNHNY and CDR2 SVGAGI (reference sequence). V gave up 5 bases and J gave up 0 bases, with 20 bases separating them. CDR3 sequence: CASSPLGDTSYSNQPQHF. CDR3 DNA: TGTGCCAGCAGTCCTCTAGGGGACACTAGTTATAGCAATCAGCCCCAGCATTTT.

This clonotype occurred many times. V gene TRBV20-1 combines with J gene TRBJ2-5; no reliable D call. The CDR3 consists of 15 residues. Germline V gene data show CDR1 as DFQATT and CDR2 as SNEGSKA (reference sequence). Trimming took off 3 bases at V and 6 bases at J, with 20 bases between the two ends. In DNA form, the CDR3 reads TGCAGTGCTAGTACTCCCGACACAACGATACAGACCCAGTACTTC. Translation gives CSASTPDTTIQTQYF.

The chain uses TRBV12-3 or TRBV12-4 and TRBJ1-5, with D possibly TRBD1 on 5 matching bases. V lost 6 bases and J 5 bases, leaving 17 bases between the germline ends. The CDR3 is made up of 15 amino acids. The CDR3 here is CASRGRGGSDQPQHF. CDR3 sequence (DNA): TGTGCCAGCAGGGGACGCGGAGGGTCCGATCAGCCCCAGCATTTT.

The chain links TRBV18 to TRBJ2-5, with D unclear. This CDR3 region has 13 residues. Germline assignment: CDR1 KGHSH and CDR2 LQKENI. V lost 4 bases and J lost 2, with 8 bases in between. The CDR3 is CASSQLPQETQYF. The CDR3 bases are TGTGCCAGCTCACAGCTACCTCAAGAGACCCAGTACTTC.

This clonotype appeared many times. The gene calls are TRBV7-2 and TRBJ2-7, with 7 bases lining up with TRBD2. V shed 1 base and J 3 bases; nucleotides not matched to a gene: 3. CDR1 and CDR2 (germline): SGHTA, FQGNSA. The CDR3 has 14 amino acids. The CDR3 bases are TGTGCCAGCAGCTTAGATCGGGGGGTCTACGAGCAGTACTTC. Amino acids: CASSLDRGVYEQYF.

This clonotype was seen at least ten times. This CDR3 reads CASSLKAGGYVEEQFF. The CDR3 DNA sequence: TGTGCCAGCTCATTAAAGGCGGGGGGATACGTTGAGGAGCAGTTCTTC. The chain is built from TRBV6-6 and TRBJ2-1; TRBD2 matches 8 bases. V gave up 8 bases and J gave up 10 bases; unmatched junction bases: 19. The CDR3 extends over 16 amino acids. Germline V gives CDR1 MNHNY, CDR2 SVGAGI (reference sequence).